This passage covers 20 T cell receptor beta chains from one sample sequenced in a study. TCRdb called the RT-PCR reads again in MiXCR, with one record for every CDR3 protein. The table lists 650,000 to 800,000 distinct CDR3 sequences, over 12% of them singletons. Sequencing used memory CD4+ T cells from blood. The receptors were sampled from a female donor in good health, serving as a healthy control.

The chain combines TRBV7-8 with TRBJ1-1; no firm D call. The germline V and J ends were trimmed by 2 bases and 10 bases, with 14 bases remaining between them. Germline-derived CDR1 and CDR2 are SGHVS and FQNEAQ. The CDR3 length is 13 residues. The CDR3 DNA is TGTGCCAGCAGCTTAAGTAACCGGGCGGGAGCTTTCTTT. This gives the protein CASSLSNRAGAFF.

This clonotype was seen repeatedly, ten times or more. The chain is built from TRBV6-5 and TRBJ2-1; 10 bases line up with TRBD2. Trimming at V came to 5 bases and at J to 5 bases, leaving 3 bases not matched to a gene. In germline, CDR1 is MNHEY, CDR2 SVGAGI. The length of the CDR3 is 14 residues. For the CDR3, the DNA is TGTGCCAGCAGTCCAGCGGGAGGGAACAATGAGCAGTTCTTC. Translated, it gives CASSPAGGNNEQFF.

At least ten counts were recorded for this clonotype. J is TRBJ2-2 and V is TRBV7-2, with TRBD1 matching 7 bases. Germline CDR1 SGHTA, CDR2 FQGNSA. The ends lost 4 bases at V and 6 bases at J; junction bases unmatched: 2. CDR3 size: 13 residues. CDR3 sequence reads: CASSSDRAGELFF. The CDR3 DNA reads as TGTGCCAGCAGCTCCGACAGGGCCGGGGAGCTGTTTTTT.

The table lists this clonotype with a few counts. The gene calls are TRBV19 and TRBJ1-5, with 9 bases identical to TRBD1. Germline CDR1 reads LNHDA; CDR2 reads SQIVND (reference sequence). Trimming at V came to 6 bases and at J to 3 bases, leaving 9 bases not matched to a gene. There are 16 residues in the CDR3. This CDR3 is CASRSGTGSFNQPQHF. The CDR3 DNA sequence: TGTGCCAGTAGGTCTGGGACAGGGAGTTTCAATCAGCCCCAGCATTTT.

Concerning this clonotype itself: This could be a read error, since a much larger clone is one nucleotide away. The CDR3 DNA sequence: TGTACCAGCAGCTTGGGGTACGGAAGCACAGATACGCAGTATTTT. It codes for CTSSLGYGSTDTQYF. The chain employs TRBV7-2 and TRBJ2-3; D is undetermined. With 3 bases removed from V and 0 bases from J, the gap between germline ends came to 10 bases. CDR1 is SGHTA and CDR2 is FQGNSA in the germline V gene. The CDR3 contains 15 residues.

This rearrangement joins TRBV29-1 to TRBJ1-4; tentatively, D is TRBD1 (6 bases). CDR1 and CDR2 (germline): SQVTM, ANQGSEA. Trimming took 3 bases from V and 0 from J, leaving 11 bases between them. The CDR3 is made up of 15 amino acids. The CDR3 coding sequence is TGCAGCGTTGATGGGGGGGCCTCAACTAATGAAAAACTGTTTTTT. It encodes CSVDGGASTNEKLFF.

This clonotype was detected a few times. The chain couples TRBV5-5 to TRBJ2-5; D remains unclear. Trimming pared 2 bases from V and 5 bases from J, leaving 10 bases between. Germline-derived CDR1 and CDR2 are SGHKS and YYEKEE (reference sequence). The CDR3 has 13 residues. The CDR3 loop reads CASSFRSDETQYF. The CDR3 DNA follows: TGTGCCAGCAGCTTTAGAAGTGACGAGACCCAGTACTTC.

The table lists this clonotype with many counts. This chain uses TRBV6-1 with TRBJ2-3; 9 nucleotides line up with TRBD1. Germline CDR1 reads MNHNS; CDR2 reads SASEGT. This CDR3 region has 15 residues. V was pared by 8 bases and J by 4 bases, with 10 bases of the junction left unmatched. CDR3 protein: CASLPGTGRADTQYF. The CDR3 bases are TGTGCCAGCCTACCCGGGACAGGGCGGGCAGATACGCAGTATTTT.

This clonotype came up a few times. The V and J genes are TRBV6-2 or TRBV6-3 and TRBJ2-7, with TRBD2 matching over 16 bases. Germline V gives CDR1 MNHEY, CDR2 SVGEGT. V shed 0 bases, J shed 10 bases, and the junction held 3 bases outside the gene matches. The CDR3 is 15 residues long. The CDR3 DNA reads TGTGCCAGCAGTTACTCGGGACTAGCGGGAGGGAAACAGTACTTC. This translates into CASSYSGLAGGKQYF.

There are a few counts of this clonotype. The CDR3 is CSARDGQVLSQYF. In nucleotides, the CDR3 is TGCAGTGCTAGAGACGGACAGGTCCTGTCGCAGTACTTC. V usage is TRBV20-1 and J usage is TRBJ2-7; 7 bases align to TRBD1. The germline CDR1 and CDR2 sequences are DFQATT and SNEGSKA (reference sequence). CDR3 length: 13 residues. Unmatched junction bases numbered 8, after V lost 0 bases and J lost 9 bases.

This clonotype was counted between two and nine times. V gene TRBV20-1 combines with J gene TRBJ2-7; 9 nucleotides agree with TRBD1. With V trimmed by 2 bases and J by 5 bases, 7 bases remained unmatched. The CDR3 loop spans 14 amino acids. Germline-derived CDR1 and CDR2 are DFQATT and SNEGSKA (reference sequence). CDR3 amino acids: CSARTGTGINEQYF. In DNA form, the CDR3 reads TGCAGTGCTAGAACCGGGACAGGGATCAACGAGCAGTACTTC.

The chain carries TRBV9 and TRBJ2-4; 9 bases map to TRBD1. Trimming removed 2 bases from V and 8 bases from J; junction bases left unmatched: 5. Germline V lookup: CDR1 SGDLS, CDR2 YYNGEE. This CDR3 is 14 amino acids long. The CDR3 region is CASSVRDREDIQYF. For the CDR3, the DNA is TGTGCCAGCAGCGTCCGGGACAGGGAGGACATTCAGTACTTC.

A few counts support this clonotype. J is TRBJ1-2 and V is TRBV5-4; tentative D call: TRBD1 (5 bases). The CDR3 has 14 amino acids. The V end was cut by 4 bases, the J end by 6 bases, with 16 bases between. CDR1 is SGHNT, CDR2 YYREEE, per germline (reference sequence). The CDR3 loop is CASSLGGGANGYTF. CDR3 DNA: TGTGCCAGCAGCCTCGGCGGAGGGGCTAATGGCTACACCTTC.

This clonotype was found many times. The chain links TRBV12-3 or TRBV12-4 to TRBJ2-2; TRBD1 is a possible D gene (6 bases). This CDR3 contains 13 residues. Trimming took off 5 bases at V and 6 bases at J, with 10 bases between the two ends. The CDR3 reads CASSPTGPGELFF. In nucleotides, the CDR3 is TGTGCCAGCAGTCCTACAGGGCCCGGGGAGCTGTTTTTT.

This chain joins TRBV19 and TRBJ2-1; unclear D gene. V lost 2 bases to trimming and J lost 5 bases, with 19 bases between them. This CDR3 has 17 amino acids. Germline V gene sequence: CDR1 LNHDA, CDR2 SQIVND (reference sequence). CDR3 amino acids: CASSIQGTAGPNNEQFF. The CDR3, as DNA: TGTGCCAGTAGTATACAAGGAACGGCCGGGCCGAACAATGAGCAGTTCTTC. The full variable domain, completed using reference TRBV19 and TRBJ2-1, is DGGITQSPKYLFRKEGQNVTLSCEQNLNHDAMYWYRQDPGQGLRLIYYSQIVNDFQKGDIAEGYSVSREKKESFPLTVTSAQKNPTAFYLCASSIQGTAGPNNEQFFGPGTRLTVL.

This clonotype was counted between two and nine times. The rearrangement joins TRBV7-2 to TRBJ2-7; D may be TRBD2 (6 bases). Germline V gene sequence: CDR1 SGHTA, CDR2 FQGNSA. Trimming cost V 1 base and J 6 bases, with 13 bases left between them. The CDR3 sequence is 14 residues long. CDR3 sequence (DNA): TGTGCCAGCAGCTTAGTTCGTATGGGGGGCGAGCAGTACTTC. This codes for CASSLVRMGGEQYF.

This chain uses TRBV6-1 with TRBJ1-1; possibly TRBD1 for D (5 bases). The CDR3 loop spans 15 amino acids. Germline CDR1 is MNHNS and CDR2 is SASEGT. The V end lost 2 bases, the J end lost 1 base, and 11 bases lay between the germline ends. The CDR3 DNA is TGTGCCAGCAGTGAACTAGGGGTTACGAACACTGAAGCTTTCTTT. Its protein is CASSELGVTNTEAFF.

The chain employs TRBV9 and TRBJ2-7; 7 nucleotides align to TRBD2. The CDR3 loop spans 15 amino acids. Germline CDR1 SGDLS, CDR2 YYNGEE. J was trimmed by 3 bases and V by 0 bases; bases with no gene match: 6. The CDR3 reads CASSVESSGNYEQYF. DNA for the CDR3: TGTGCCAGCAGCGTAGAATCTAGCGGAAACTACGAGCAGTACTTC. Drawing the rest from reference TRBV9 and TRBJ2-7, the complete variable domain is DSGVTQTPKHLITATGQRVTLRCSPRSGDLSVYWYQQSLDQGLQFLIQYYNGEERAKGNILERFSAQQFPDLHSELNLSSLELGDSALYFCASSVESSGNYEQYFGPGTRLTVT.

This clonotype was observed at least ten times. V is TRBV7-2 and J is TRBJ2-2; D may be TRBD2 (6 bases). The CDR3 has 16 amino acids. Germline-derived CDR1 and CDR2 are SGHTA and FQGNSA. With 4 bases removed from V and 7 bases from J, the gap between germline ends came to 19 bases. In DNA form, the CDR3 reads TGTGCCAGCAGCTACGGGACTTCAAATTGGGGCGGGGAGCTGTTTTTT. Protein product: CASSYGTSNWGGELFF.

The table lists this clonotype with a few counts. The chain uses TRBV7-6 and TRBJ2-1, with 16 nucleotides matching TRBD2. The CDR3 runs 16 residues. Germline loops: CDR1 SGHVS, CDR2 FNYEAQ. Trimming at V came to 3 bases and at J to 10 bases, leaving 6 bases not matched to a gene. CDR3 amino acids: CASSFGTSGGAREQFF. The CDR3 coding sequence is TGTGCCAGCAGCTTTGGGACTAGCGGGGGGGCTAGAGAGCAGTTCTTC.